A selection of T cell receptor beta chains follows, all from one sample in a study of shared T cell receptors in the human thymus. Generated by immunoSEQ multiplex PCR, the TCRdb table keeps only in-frame clones and is missing some. This sample has some 760,000 clones; around 85% occur once, and the top ten carry around 0.0099%. These sequences were also reported in another study, on human thymus T cells.

What was sequenced was thymocytes. All receptors derive from a girl under three years old with a congenital heart defect. The CDR3 runs from the conserved cysteine through the conserved F or W. A D gene is named only where the DNA matches it firmly. The size entry is marked missing in some rows and otherwise reads once, few, many or a size class.

j_call: TRBJ1-1; d_call: TRBD1; v_call: TRBV23-1; cdr3_length: 17; clone_size: once; cdr3_aa: CASSQPTGTGGFLAAFF; cdr3_nt: TGCGCCAGCAGTCAACCCACCGGGACAGGGGGGTTCCTTGCAGCTTTCTTT
j_call: TRBJ1-2; d_call: TRBD1; v_call: TRBV11-2; cdr3_length: 18; clone_size: -; cdr3_aa: CASSPPRGQGKANYGYTF; cdr3_nt: TGTGCCAGCAGCCCACCCCGAGGACAGGGAAAAGCTAACTATGGCTACACCTTC
j_call: TRBJ1-2; d_call: -; v_call: TRBV5-1; cdr3_length: 16; clone_size: -; cdr3_aa: CASSLYRPEIRNGYTF; cdr3_nt: TGCGCCAGCAGCTTGTACAGGCCAGAAATTCGCAATGGCTACACCTTC
j_call: TRBJ2-5; d_call: -; v_call: TRBV28; cdr3_length: 15; clone_size: -; cdr3_aa: CASSINRQDQETQYF; cdr3_nt: TGTGCCAGCAGTATAAACCGACAGGACCAAGAGACCCAGTACTTC
j_call: TRBJ1-2; d_call: -; v_call: TRBV15; cdr3_length: 14; clone_size: -; cdr3_aa: CATSRDAAAGGYTF; cdr3_nt: TGTGCCACCAGCAGAGATGCGGCGGCGGGGGGCTACACCTTC
j_call: TRBJ1-1; d_call: TRBD1; v_call: TRBV28; cdr3_length: 20; clone_size: -; cdr3_aa: CASPGGRTGGAWVPQSEAFF; cdr3_nt: TGTGCCAGCCCAGGGGGAAGGACAGGGGGGGCTTGGGTCCCCCAAAGCGAAGCTTTCTTT
j_call: TRBJ1-5; d_call: -; v_call: TRBV28; cdr3_length: 13; clone_size: -; cdr3_aa: CASTGQINQPQHF; cdr3_nt: TGTGCCAGCACCGGACAGATCAATCAGCCCCAGCATTTT
j_call: TRBJ1-2; d_call: -; v_call: TRBV19; cdr3_length: 16; clone_size: -; cdr3_aa: CASSSPSPGRWHGYTF; cdr3_nt: TGTGCCAGTAGTAGTCCCAGCCCGGGAAGGTGGCATGGCTACACCTTC
j_call: TRBJ2-1; d_call: TRBD1; v_call: TRBV15; cdr3_length: 13; clone_size: -; cdr3_aa: CATSRDLKGQGFF; cdr3_nt: TGTGCCACCAGCAGAGATCTAAAGGGACAGGGGTTCTTC
j_call: TRBJ1-2; d_call: -; v_call: TRBV6-5; cdr3_length: 15; clone_size: -; cdr3_aa: CASSCSVTESYGYTF; cdr3_nt: TGTGCCAGCAGTTGCTCCGTGACAGAGAGCTATGGCTACACCTTC
j_call: TRBJ1-5; d_call: -; v_call: TRBV19; cdr3_length: 12; clone_size: few; cdr3_aa: CASSIGGQPQHF; cdr3_nt: TGTGCCAGTAGTATCGGTGGTCAGCCCCAGCATTTT
j_call: TRBJ1-1; d_call: TRBD1; v_call: TRBV7-9; cdr3_length: 18; clone_size: -; cdr3_aa: CASSMKTGDLVYPTEAFF; cdr3_nt: TGTGCCAGCAGCATGAAAACAGGGGACTTGGTTTATCCCACTGAAGCTTTCTTT